These T cell receptor beta chains were read from a single sample in a study of human CD8 memory T cell subsets. TCRdb reprocessed the 5' RACE reads and keeps a single row for each CDR3 protein, giving no DNA. The sample's table shows 6,000 to 9,500 distinct CDR3 sequences. The sequencing input was CD8+ T cells from PBMCs. These receptors were obtained from a human donor in good health. Both conserved end residues are part of each CDR3. Size is omitted from some rows. Given values are once, few, many or a class for expanded clones.

>TRBJ2-7|NA|TRBV25-1
CASSGWDSYEQYF
>TRBJ2-7|NA|TRBV7-8
CASSLGGRGYEQYF
>TRBJ2-5|NA|TRBV5-1
CASSLYAGQGIRQETQYF
>TRBJ1-2|NA|TRBV6-5
CASSYSTNYGYTF
>TRBJ2-3|NA|TRBV5-1
CASSGAWRELTDTQYF
>TRBJ2-4|NA|TRBV5-4
CASSLGDTGGNIQYF
>TRBJ2-7|NA|TRBV7-9
CASSPIRGTGTEQYF
>TRBJ2-1|medium-sized|TRBV5-5
CASSFGIWDEQFF
>TRBJ1-5|medium-sized|TRBV12-3/TRBV12-4
CASGPSGLGQPQHF
>TRBJ2-3|large|TRBV5-1
CASSLAEDTQYF
>TRBJ2-1|NA|TRBV29-1
CSVEDRSNEQFF
>TRBJ2-7|NA|TRBV9
CASSPPGSGEQYF
>TRBJ1-1|medium-sized|TRBV9
CASSAEQGWTEAFF
>TRBJ1-3|NA|TRBV20-1
CSARDQGRAGNTIYF
>TRBJ2-1|medium-sized|TRBV6-1
CASTDYSSYNEQFF
>TRBJ1-1|NA|TRBV20-1
CSANFRGGTEAFF
>TRBJ2-2|NA|TRBV5-1
CASSLRQYTGELFF
>TRBJ2-7|NA|TRBV29-1
CSVESGNRYEQYF
>TRBJ2-3|NA|TRBV7-3
CASSYDGISGDTQYF
>TRBJ2-3|NA|TRBV28
CASSFRGLAEGTDTQYF
>TRBJ2-7|NA|TRBV12-3/TRBV12-4
CASTLSGTSYEQYF
>TRBJ1-2|NA|TRBV7-2
CASSLALSGFYGYTF
>TRBJ1-2|NA|TRBV27
CASSFAGGYGYTF
>TRBJ2-2|NA|TRBV12-3/TRBV12-4
CASLSDTGELFF
>TRBJ2-2|medium-sized|TRBV2
CASSALGGRSTGELFF
>TRBJ1-1|NA|TRBV20-1
CSARDYGRGTNTEAFF
>TRBJ2-7|NA|TRBV27
CASSPLTSGIGEQYF
>TRBJ2-5|NA|TRBV5-1
CASSLSLAGGLETQYF
>TRBJ2-2|NA|TRBV3-1
CASSQDGVASGELFF
>TRBJ1-5|NA|TRBV7-2
CASTLNPAQNQPQHF
>TRBJ2-7|medium-sized|TRBV28
CASSSPLRGVYEQYF
>TRBJ2-7|medium-sized|TRBV5-1
CASSLDREGHSYEQYF
>TRBJ1-5|NA|TRBV27
CASSPGNRNQPQHF
>TRBJ2-7|NA|TRBV6-5
CASRAGVGGYEQYF
>TRBJ2-3|NA|TRBV28
CASRPSGGAADTQYF
>TRBJ1-1|NA|TRBV20-1
CSAKVVGYYEAFF
>TRBJ2-3|NA|TRBV29-1
CSVHGGAGVTDTQYF
>TRBJ2-7|NA|TRBV20-1
CSGALSYEQYF
>TRBJ2-5|NA|TRBV7-2
CASSLGIQETQYF
>TRBJ2-2|NA|TRBV6-5
CASSTTVGTGELFF
>TRBJ2-2|NA|TRBV20-1
CSARDLAGWTGELFF
>TRBJ2-5|NA|TRBV12-3/TRBV12-4
CASTSGQGAGETQYF
>TRBJ1-2|NA|TRBV27
CASVDPTGASGYTF
>TRBJ2-2|NA|TRBV7-9
CASTTPGGTSVVEELFF
>TRBJ1-1|NA|TRBV11-2
CASSLLIGTENTEAFF
>TRBJ2-7|medium-sized|TRBV7-9
CASSFRDRGYEQYF
>TRBJ2-2|NA|TRBV29-1
CSVITGNTGELFF
>TRBJ2-7|NA|TRBV3-1
CASSLLGQKYEQYF
>TRBJ1-2|NA|TRBV29-1
CSVEELKDGYTF
>TRBJ1-2|NA|TRBV12-3/TRBV12-4
CASRLMGGANGYTF
>TRBJ2-1|NA|TRBV15
CATTHSGSSYNEQFF
>TRBJ2-3|NA|TRBV29-1
CSVEASSSTDTQYF
>TRBJ2-7|NA|TRBV28
CASSPTIISYEQYF
>TRBJ1-4|medium-sized|TRBV27
CASSSLAGGERNEKLFF
>TRBJ1-4|NA|TRBV12-3/TRBV12-4
CASSPAFGGREKLFF
>TRBJ2-7|NA|TRBV29-1
CSVAGEFYEQYF
>TRBJ1-1|NA|TRBV5-1
CASTRTGRLAFF